This T cell receptor beta chain was identified during a study of blood T cell repertoires in COVID-19. The V and J ends lost 6 bases and 1 base respectively, with 10 bases between them. Germline V gene data show CDR1 as LNHDA and CDR2 as SQIVND (reference sequence). There are 14 residues in the CDR3. The method was immunoSEQ multiplex PCR; TCRdb's version includes in-frame clones alone and lacks a portion of them. The sample has about 160,000 clones; roughly 91% are singletons. The chain combines TRBV19 with TRBJ1-5; D might be TRBD1 (6 bases). The origin of this receptor is a woman between 50 and 59 years old with acute or convalescent COVID-19. Sequencing input: peripheral blood. As DNA, the CDR3 is TGTGCCAGTAGACAGGGCCTCAGCAATCAGCCCCAGCATTTT. It encodes CASRQGLSNQPQHF.